A single sample is the source of the 2 T cell receptor beta chains below, sequenced in a study of vaccination effects on CD4 cells after COVID-19. Data came from immunoSEQ multiplex PCR; TCRdb stores just in-frame clones and leaves some out. The sample has some 31,000 clones, around four fifths seen once. Peptide-pool stimulation followed by sequencing identified expanded antigen-specific CD4+ clonotypes in the ViraFEST assay. Cells that had been cultured for 10 days were the source of isolated CD4+ T cells. Having tested negative for nucleocapsid antibodies, the vaccine recipients showed no prior SARS-CoV-2 infection. Their antigen targets remain unknown. Source: CD4+ T cells from PBMCs cultured with HCoV-OC43 spike peptides, taken before COVID-19 vaccination. Stated subset: HCoV-OC43 spike overlapping peptide pool stimulation. Receptors were obtained from a human donor who received a COVID-19 vaccine.

As concerns this clone: The same CDR3 is also encoded by other DNA sequences in this sample. The chain has TRBV28 and TRBJ1-2; D is perhaps TRBD1 (6 bases). This CDR3 has 15 amino acids. CDR1 MDHEN and CDR2 SYDVKM come from the germline V gene. Trimming shortened V by 2 bases and J by 4 bases, and 14 bases separated the two germline ends. CDR3 region: CASSLRRQAPYGYTF. CDR3 bases: TGTGCCAGCAGTTTAAGGAGACAGGCCCCCTATGGCTACACCTTC.

The CDR3 is CASSLSPGGYGYTF. The CDR3 DNA sequence: TGTGCCAGCAGCTTATCCCCGGGAGGGTATGGCTACACCTTC. The genes are TRBV7-2 and TRBJ1-2; D is ambiguous. The CDR3 loop spans 14 amino acids. Germline-derived CDR1 and CDR2 are SGHTA and FQGNSA. The ends were cut back, 2 bases at V and 5 bases at J, with 12 bases in the middle.